This T cell receptor beta chain was obtained from a study of human T cells and chemical hapten exposure. Study as a whole: Across its approximately 25 weeks, the study gave patients weekly diphenylcyclopropenone doses to the scalp.

Details on this clonotype: Its antigen is still unknown.

V was pared by 4 bases and J by 3 bases, with 13 bases between. The germline gives CDR1 DFQATT, CDR2 SNEGSKA (reference sequence). The CDR3 has 13 amino acids. The time point was: patch test 1, 2 weeks after DPC sensitization. Treatment reported: therapeutic diphenylcyclopropenone sensitization with weekly scalp DPC. The total RNA was obtained from whole blood that was not fractionated. TCRdb processed the RACE reads anew with MiXCR; each CDR3 protein has one entry. The sample includes tens of thousands of distinct CDR3 sequences, more than 6% of them seen just once. Overall study results and limits: The donors suffered from alopecia, so their immune response may not match that of healthy people.

The TCR originated in a young woman with alopecia areata. Some clones in this sample may be carry-over from other donors' samples. The chain combines TRBV20-1 with TRBJ2-7; tentative D call: TRBD1 (6 bases). The sample in question was whole blood, obtained in connection with sensitization to the hapten diphenylcyclopropenone (DPC). CDR3 in amino acids: CSAKTQGRYEQYF. CDR3 coding DNA: TGCAGTGCTAAGACACAGGGCCGCTACGAGCAGTACTTC.